This passage covers 22 T cell receptor beta chains from one sample sequenced in a study of PD-L1 blockade in urothelial cancer. TCRdb's table, derived via immunoSEQ multiplex PCR, lists solely in-frame clones and lacks some. The table includes 55,000 or so clones, about 87% detected once. This sample comprised PBMCs, obtained around atezolizumab (anti-PD-L1) treatment. These receptor sequences come from a man aged 35-49 years with urothelial cancer.

This chain joins TRBV7-2 and TRBJ1-4, with TRBD1 matching over 8 bases. This CDR3 comprises 14 residues. With V trimmed by 4 bases and J by 3 bases, 1 base remained unmatched. Germline values: CDR1 SGHTA, CDR2 FQGNSA. The CDR3 DNA sequence: TGTGCCAGCAGCTCACAGGGGGCTAATGAAAAACTGTTTTTT. Its translation: CASSSQGANEKLFF. Filled out from reference TRBV7-2 and TRBJ1-4, the complete variable domain reads GAGVSQSPSNKVTEKGKDVELRCDPISGHTALYWYRQSLGQGLEFLIYFQGNSAPDKSGLPSDRFSAERTGGSVSTLTIQRTQQEDSAVYLCASSSQGANEKLFFGSGTQLSVL.

This chain uses TRBV27 with TRBJ1-2; tentative D call: TRBD1 (5 bases). This CDR3 comprises 17 residues. V lost 2 bases and J lost 3, with 19 bases in between. Germline V gene lookup returns CDR1 MNHEY and CDR2 SMNVEV (reference sequence). This CDR3 is CASSLRTGGLLYYGYTF. The CDR3 DNA reads as TGTGCCAGCAGTTTAAGGACTGGGGGGTTATTATACTATGGCTACACCTTC.

V is TRBV5-1 and J is TRBJ1-2; 7 bases line up with TRBD1. Looked up from germline, CDR1 is SGHRS and CDR2 is YFSETQ. The V gene end was trimmed by 5 bases and the J gene end by 2 bases; junction bases not matched to a gene: 15. The CDR3 totals 17 residues. For the CDR3, the DNA is TGCGCCAGCAGGTTTATCGGGACAGTAAGCTCCAACTATGGCTACACCTTC. Translation: CASRFIGTVSSNYGYTF.

The rearrangement links TRBV7-9 to TRBJ2-7; 9 bases agree with TRBD1. J lost 5 bases, V lost 5 bases, and 7 bases had no gene match. Germline-derived CDR1 and CDR2 are SEHNR and FQNEAQ (reference sequence). This CDR3 has 14 amino acids. The CDR3 loop is CASSNRQGGHEQYF. As DNA, the CDR3 is TGTGCCAGCAGCAACCGACAGGGGGGGCACGAGCAGTACTTC.

The chain employs TRBV9 and TRBJ2-7; TRBD2 might be the D (6 bases). Germline V gives CDR1 SGDLS, CDR2 YYNGEE. With 8 bases removed from V and 4 bases from J, the gap between germline ends came to 16 bases. This CDR3 contains 13 residues. The CDR3 coding sequence is TGTGCCAGTGGATTTGGAGGGGATTACGAGCAGTACTTC. Translation: CASGFGGDYEQYF.

As to this clone: A junction end diverges from the germline sequence, so it may reflect a read error. The genes are TRBV4-2 and TRBJ2-7; 10 bases match TRBD2. CDR1 is LGHNA and CDR2 is YNFKEQ in the germline V gene. CDR3 length equals 15 residues. The CDR3 sequence: CASSSDSLAGVPANF. CDR3 in DNA: TGTGCCAGCAGCTCAGATTCCCTAGCGGGAGTACCCGCGAACTTC.

This clone was recorded a few times. The chain joins TRBV10-1 to TRBJ2-7; 9 nucleotides agree with TRBD2. Trimming cost V 7 bases and J 0 bases; bases outside gene matches: 4. The CDR3 is 14 amino acids. From germline, CDR1 is WNHNN and CDR2 SYGVQD (reference sequence). The CDR3 nucleotides read TGCGCCAGCAAGCGGGGGGTGATCTCCTACGAGCAGTACTTC. It is translated as CASKRGVISYEQYF.

This chain joins TRBV5-1 and TRBJ2-1, with 8 bases matching TRBD1. CDR3 length: 15 amino acids. Germline loops: CDR1 SGHRS, CDR2 YFSETQ. V trimming: 3 bases; J trimming: 3 bases; junction bases outside the gene matches: 5. In DNA form, the CDR3 reads TGCGCCAGCAGCTCCACCGGGACAGGCTACAATGAGCAGTTCTTC. Translation: CASSSTGTGYNEQFF.

The rearrangement joins TRBV7-2 to TRBJ2-2; 8 bases are shared with TRBD2. The germline V gene has CDR1 SGHTA and CDR2 FQGNSA. Losses at the gene ends were 6 bases for V and 5 bases for J; bases not matched to a gene: 8. This CDR3 is 15 amino acids long. The DNA for the CDR3 is TGTGCCAGCAGACTTACTAGCGGATCAACCGGGGAGCTGTTTTTT. Its translation: CASRLTSGSTGELFF.

The chain links TRBV12-5 to TRBJ2-5, with a weak D call TRBD1 (5 bases). From germline, CDR1 is LGHNT and CDR2 FRNRAP. Trimming removed 6 bases at V and 5 bases at J, with 10 bases between. The CDR3 consists of 12 residues. Here the CDR3 DNA reads TGTGCTAGTGGCAGGGATTTGGAGACCCAGTACTTC. This codes for CASGRDLETQYF.

This chain links TRBV29-1 with TRBJ1-2, with D uncertain. The CDR3 covers 14 residues. V lost 6 bases and J lost 5, with 19 bases in between. Germline V CDR1 and CDR2: SQVTM, ANQGSEA. The CDR3 DNA reads TGCAGCGTCAACTTTGGGCCGCCAGAGTATGGCTACACCTTC. This codes for CSVNFGPPEYGYTF.

The chain has TRBV28 and TRBJ2-6, with D maybe TRBD1 (6 bases). This CDR3 contains 20 residues. Germline values: CDR1 MDHEN, CDR2 SYDVKM. V gave up 5 bases and J gave up 0 bases, with 23 bases separating them. The CDR3 DNA reads TGTGCCAGCAGTCTTATAATACAGGGAAAATTGAGCTCTGGGGCCAACGTCCTGACTTTC. Protein sequence: CASSLIIQGKLSSGANVLTF.

CDR3 sequence: CASSLGTASGNTIYF. In nucleotides, the CDR3 is TGTGCCAGCAGCTTGGGGACAGCCTCTGGAAACACCATATATTTT. The chain combines TRBV5-6 with TRBJ1-3; weak D call: TRBD1 (6 bases). This CDR3 has 15 amino acids. V shed 0 bases and J shed 0 bases, with 7 bases lying between them. CDR1 is SGHDT and CDR2 is YYEEEE in the germline V gene.

This clone showed up just once. V and J are TRBV29-1 and TRBJ2-2, with 7 nucleotides matching TRBD1. V lost 6 bases and J lost 2; bases outside the gene matches: 3. Per germline, CDR1 SQVTM and CDR2 ANQGSEA. There are 13 residues in the CDR3. This CDR3 is CSVRQGNTGELFF. CDR3 DNA: TGCAGCGTAAGACAGGGAAACACCGGGGAGCTGTTTTTT.

In this sample, this clone turned up once. CDR3 amino acids: CASSLRPGLSQETQYF. The CDR3, as DNA: TGTGCCAGCAGCCTCCGACCGGGACTCTCACAAGAGACCCAGTACTTC. The rearrangement joins TRBV7-2 to TRBJ2-5, with D possibly matching TRBD2 (6 bases). CDR3 size: 16 residues. Per the germline V gene, CDR1 is SGHTA and CDR2 is FQGNSA. V shed 5 bases and J shed 2 bases, with 18 bases lying between them.

This rearrangement joins TRBV6-5 to TRBJ2-3; 10 bases line up with TRBD2. V was clipped by 7 bases and J by 4 bases; unmatched bases: 5. The CDR3 consists of 14 residues. Germline CDR1 MNHEY, CDR2 SVGAGI. CDR3 nucleotide sequence: TGTGCCAGCAAGCGGGAGGGCGATCCAGATACGCAGTATTTT. Protein product: CASKREGDPDTQYF.

The chain employs TRBV10-2 and TRBJ2-7, with 10 bases lining up with TRBD1. V lost 7 bases to trimming and J lost 7 bases; unmatched junction nucleotides: 4. Germline CDR1 reads WSHSY; CDR2 reads SAAADI. The CDR3 is made up of 12 amino acids. CDR3 sequence (DNA): TGCGCCAGCAAGGGACAGGGGTGGGAGCAGTACTTC. Its protein is CASKGQGWEQYF.

The chain uses TRBV7-2 and TRBJ1-5; D not certain. The CDR3 extends over 16 amino acids. CDR1 and CDR2 from the germline V gene are SGHTA and FQGNSA. Trimming left V 1 base short and J 3 bases short, with 13 bases between. The CDR3 loop reads CASSLDGQNYNQPQHF. Written as DNA, the CDR3 is TGTGCCAGCAGCTTAGATGGGCAGAATTACAATCAGCCCCAGCATTTT.

The chain uses TRBV6-1 and TRBJ1-2; D is unclear. Between the trimmed V and J ends, which lost 2 bases and 2 bases, there was a span of 15 bases. Germline CDR1 MNHNS, CDR2 SASEGT. CDR3 length: 16 amino acids. The CDR3: CASSETRQGGNYGYTF. DNA of the CDR3: TGTGCCAGCAGTGAAACCCGACAAGGCGGGAACTATGGCTACACCTTC.

The count of this clone is one. The identical CDR3 is also encoded by other nucleotide sequences in the sample. This chain uses TRBV30 with TRBJ2-2; 7 nucleotides agree with TRBD1. V shed 4 bases and J 6 bases; nucleotides not matched to a gene: 11. The length of the CDR3 is 15 residues. CDR1 is GTSNPN and CDR2 is SVGIG in the germline V gene (reference sequence). CDR3 nucleotides: TGTGCCTGGAAAAGGGGGACAGAGGGCGCCGGGGAGCTGTTTTTT. This sequence encodes CAWKRGTEGAGELFF. Full variable domain (rest looked up from reference TRBV30 and TRBJ2-2): SQTIHQWPATLVQPVGSPLSLECTVEGTSNPNLYWYRQAAGRGLQLLFYSVGIGQISSEVPQNLSASRPQDRQFILSSKKLLLSDSGFYLCAWKRGTEGAGELFFGEGSRLTVL.

The chain employs TRBV5-1 and TRBJ2-3; the D gene is possibly TRBD1 (7 bases). CDR3 length: 14 amino acids. CDR1 and CDR2 (germline): SGHRS, YFSETQ. Trimming left V 4 bases short and J 3 bases short, with 12 bases between. The CDR3 spells CASSMEGATDTQYF. The CDR3, as DNA: TGCGCCAGCAGCATGGAGGGGGCGACAGATACGCAGTATTTT. Full variable domain (remainder filled in from reference TRBV5-1 and TRBJ2-3): KAGVTQTPRYLIKTRGQQVTLSCSPISGHRSVSWYQQTPGQGLQFLFEYFSETQRNKGNFPGRFSGRQFSNSRSEMNVSTLELGDSALYLCASSMEGATDTQYFGPGTRLTVL.

CDR3 sequence (DNA): TGTGCCAGCAGTTTAAACTACCTAGAGACCCAGTACTTC. It codes for CASSLNYLETQYF. This rearrangement joins TRBV28 to TRBJ2-5, with D uncertain. V dropped 2 bases and J dropped 4 bases, with 8 bases sitting between them. Germline CDR1 and CDR2: MDHEN and SYDVKM. CDR3 length equals 13 residues.